The 20 T cell receptor beta chains below all came from one sample that was sequenced in a study of STAT3 mutations in large granular lymphocyte leukemia. The antigens these receptors bind are not known. Here immunoSEQ multiplex PCR was the method, and the copy in TCRdb shows in-frame clones only, minus some. The sample lists over 10,000 clones; about three quarters were seen once. Findings and limits, study-wide: Every T-cell large granular lymphocyte leukemia patient had at least one immunodominant TCR beta clonotype.

Input material: peripheral blood mononuclear cells. These receptors came from a man in his sixties with T-cell large granular lymphocyte leukemia. Some clones in this sample may be carry-over from other donors' samples.

V usage is TRBV5-1 and J usage is TRBJ1-1; D remains unclear. The V end was cut by 1 base, the J end by 6 bases, with 16 bases between. Germline V CDR1 and CDR2: SGHRS, YFSETQ. The CDR3 loop spans 15 amino acids. CDR3 sequence reads: CASSLNRLRVAEAFF. CDR3 nucleotides: TGCGCCAGCAGCTTGAATCGGCTTAGGGTCGCTGAAGCTTTCTTT.

This clone is labeled large. The chain recombines TRBV7-2 with TRBJ1-2; TRBD1 is a possible D gene (6 bases). In germline, CDR1 is SGHTA, CDR2 FQGNSA. The CDR3 runs 13 residues. V was pared by 5 bases and J by 3 bases, with 10 bases between. The CDR3 sequence is CASSPGDDYGYTF. The DNA of the CDR3 is TGTGCCAGCAGCCCAGGGGATGACTATGGCTACACCTTC.

This sequence joins TRBV4-2 and TRBJ2-1; either TRBD1 or TRBD2 may supply D (6 bases each). CDR1 LGHNA and CDR2 YNFKEQ come from the germline V gene. The CDR3 covers 14 residues. V lost 0 bases, J lost 8 bases, and 11 bases lay in between. CDR3 DNA sequence: TGTGCCAGCAGCCAAGACTCGGGGGCCGATGAGCAGTTCTTC. This gives the protein CASSQDSGADEQFF.

The genes are TRBV30 and TRBJ1-1, with D tentatively TRBD1 (6 bases). Germline V CDR1 and CDR2: GTSNPN, SVGIG (reference sequence). The CDR3 consists of 14 residues. Deletions cut 5 bases from V and 1 base from J, with 14 bases between. The CDR3 region has the DNA TGTGCCTGGGGATCAGGGGCCGAGAACACTGAAGCTTTCTTT. Translation gives CAWGSGAENTEAFF.

The CDR3 loop reads CASGPGGPSEQYF. CDR3 DNA sequence: TGTGCTAGTGGTCCGGGAGGGCCCTCCGAGCAGTACTTC. The V and J genes are TRBV12-5 and TRBJ2-7; TRBD2 aligns across 8 bases. V lost 5 bases to trimming and J lost 6 bases; unmatched junction nucleotides: 6. This CDR3 has 13 amino acids. CDR1 and CDR2 from the germline V gene are LGHNT and FRNRAP.

V is TRBV30 and J is TRBJ2-7, with D hard to call. CDR1 is GTSNPN, CDR2 SVGIG, per germline (reference sequence). CDR3 length: 11 residues. The germline V and J ends were trimmed by 5 bases and 4 bases, with 9 bases remaining between them. CDR3 residues: CAWGSGYEQYF. The CDR3 DNA sequence: TGTGCCTGGGGGTCCGGGTACGAGCAGTACTTC.

This clone was observed a single time. V usage is TRBV6-1 and J usage is TRBJ2-7; D not resolved. CDR1 is MNHNS and CDR2 is SASEGT in the germline V gene. This CDR3 is 14 amino acids long. The V end was cut by 5 bases, the J end by 0 bases, with 11 bases between. The CDR3 sequence is CASSSLWSSYEQYF. In DNA, the CDR3 is TGTGCCAGCAGTTCCTTGTGGAGCTCCTACGAGCAGTACTTC.

The chain recombines TRBV5-1 with TRBJ1-1, with D possibly being TRBD1 (6 bases). Trimming shortened V by 3 bases and J by 4 bases, and 16 bases separated the two germline ends. The length of the CDR3 is 15 residues. Germline values: CDR1 SGHRS, CDR2 YFSETQ. Written as DNA, the CDR3 is TGCGCCAGCAGCTCAAACAGGGATTTGGGCACTGAAGCTTTCTTT. Translated, it gives CASSSNRDLGTEAFF. Supplemented by reference TRBV5-1 and TRBJ1-1, the full variable domain reads KAGVTQTPRYLIKTRGQQVTLSCSPISGHRSVSWYQQTPGQGLQFLFEYFSETQRNKGNFPGRFSGRQFSNSRSEMNVSTLELGDSALYLCASSSNRDLGTEAFFGQGTRLTVV.

The chain recombines TRBV9 with TRBJ2-2; tentatively, D is TRBD1 or TRBD2 (5 bases each). V shed 0 bases and J shed 6 bases, with 12 bases lying between them. From germline, CDR1 is SGDLS and CDR2 YYNGEE. This CDR3 is 15 amino acids long. CDR3 region: CASSVAGSKAGELFF. The CDR3, as DNA: TGTGCCAGCAGCGTAGCAGGGAGCAAGGCCGGGGAGCTGTTTTTT.

The chain links TRBV9 to TRBJ2-1, with D maybe TRBD1 (5 bases). This CDR3 region has 15 residues. Germline lookup yields CDR1 SGDLS and CDR2 YYNGEE. With 0 bases removed from V and 5 bases from J, the gap between germline ends came to 12 bases. The CDR3 nucleotides read TGTGCCAGCAGCGTAGGAGGATTCAGGGACAATGAGCAGTTCTTC. It yields the protein CASSVGGFRDNEQFF.

This sequence joins TRBV5-1 and TRBJ2-2, with D unresolved. Germline CDR1 SGHRS, CDR2 YFSETQ. Trimming pared 5 bases from V and 5 bases from J, leaving 13 bases between. This CDR3 is built from 14 residues. The CDR3 is CASSQTTVTGELFF. The DNA for the CDR3 is TGCGCCAGCAGTCAAACTACAGTTACCGGGGAGCTGTTTTTT.

This chain joins TRBV5-5 and TRBJ2-5, with 14 bases aligning to TRBD2. There are 17 residues in the CDR3. V trimming: 4 bases; J trimming: 4 bases; junction bases outside the gene matches: 9. The germline CDR1 and CDR2 sequences are SGHKS and YYEKEE (reference sequence). The CDR3 DNA is TGTGCCAGCAGCCCGGGGACTAGCGGGAGTCTTGGAGAGACCCAGTACTTC. It is translated as CASSPGTSGSLGETQYF.

The J gene is TRBJ2-7, the V gene TRBV10-3; the D gene is possibly TRBD2 (6 bases). Germline V lookup: CDR1 ENHRY, CDR2 SYGVKD. CDR3 length: 14 residues. The ends were cut back, 4 bases at V and 3 bases at J, with 13 bases in the middle. In DNA form, the CDR3 reads TGTGCCATCAGTGTTAGCGGCGGGCACTACGAGCAGTACTTC. Protein: CAISVSGGHYEQYF.

This clone was counted once. The rearrangement links TRBV4-1 to TRBJ2-7, with 9 bases that match TRBD2. The V gene end was trimmed by 1 base and the J gene end by 2 bases; junction bases not matched to a gene: 3. The germline V gene has CDR1 MGHRA and CDR2 YSYEKL. The CDR3 loop spans 15 amino acids. CDR3 loop: CASSQGAGGPYEQYF. The CDR3 DNA follows: TGCGCCAGCAGCCAAGGGGCGGGAGGGCCCTACGAGCAGTACTTC.

This clone is termed large (0.1 to 1%). This chain links TRBV27 with TRBJ2-7, with D uncertain. The CDR3 consists of 13 residues. The V gene's germline CDR1 is MNHEY and CDR2 SMNVEV (reference sequence). Deletions cut 5 bases from V and 2 bases from J, with 10 bases between. Written as DNA, the CDR3 is TGTGCCAGCAGTCCGACTGCTGCCTACGAGCAGTACTTC. Amino acid sequence: CASSPTAAYEQYF.

V usage is TRBV7-8 and J usage is TRBJ2-3; 9 nucleotides agree with TRBD1. Trimming removed 0 bases from V and 3 bases from J; junction bases left unmatched: 4. The CDR3 spans 16 residues. Germline V gene sequence: CDR1 SGHVS, CDR2 FQNEAQ. The CDR3 bases are TGTGCCAGCAGCTTAGCCCCGGGACAGGGAACAGATACGCAGTATTTT. Translation: CASSLAPGQGTDTQYF.

This rearrangement joins TRBV29-1 to TRBJ1-3, with D possibly being TRBD1 (6 bases). The germline gives CDR1 SQVTM, CDR2 ANQGSEA. The CDR3 length is 14 residues. V shed 2 bases and J shed 4 bases, with 12 bases lying between them. Here the CDR3 DNA reads TGCAGCGTTGAAACAGGGCTCGGAGGAAACACCATATATTTT. This codes for CSVETGLGGNTIYF.

The chain joins TRBV28 to TRBJ1-2; 7 nucleotides match TRBD1. CDR3 length equals 15 residues. Germline V gene sequence: CDR1 MDHEN, CDR2 SYDVKM. Trimming removed 5 bases from V and 3 bases from J; junction bases left unmatched: 9. The CDR3: CASSTRDSPDYGYTF. DNA of the CDR3: TGTGCCAGCAGTACCAGGGACAGTCCTGACTATGGCTACACCTTC.

V and J are TRBV11-2 and TRBJ2-1; TRBD2 aligns across 7 bases. Trimming removed 1 base from V and 5 bases from J; junction bases left unmatched: 5. The CDR3 is 15 residues long. Germline lookup yields CDR1 SGHAT and CDR2 FQNNGV. For the CDR3, the DNA is TGTGCCAGCAGCTTAGCTAGCGGAGGCCACAATGAGCAGTTCTTC. It specifies CASSLASGGHNEQFF.

The chain has TRBV18 and TRBJ2-7; a possible D gene is TRBD1 (5 bases). CDR1 and CDR2 (germline): KGHSH, LQKENI. The CDR3 sequence is 15 residues long. V lost 6 bases and J lost 0, with 15 bases in between. CDR3 sequence: CASSLLGASSYEQYF. The CDR3 DNA follows: TGTGCCAGCTCTCTCCTTGGGGCAAGCTCCTACGAGCAGTACTTC.